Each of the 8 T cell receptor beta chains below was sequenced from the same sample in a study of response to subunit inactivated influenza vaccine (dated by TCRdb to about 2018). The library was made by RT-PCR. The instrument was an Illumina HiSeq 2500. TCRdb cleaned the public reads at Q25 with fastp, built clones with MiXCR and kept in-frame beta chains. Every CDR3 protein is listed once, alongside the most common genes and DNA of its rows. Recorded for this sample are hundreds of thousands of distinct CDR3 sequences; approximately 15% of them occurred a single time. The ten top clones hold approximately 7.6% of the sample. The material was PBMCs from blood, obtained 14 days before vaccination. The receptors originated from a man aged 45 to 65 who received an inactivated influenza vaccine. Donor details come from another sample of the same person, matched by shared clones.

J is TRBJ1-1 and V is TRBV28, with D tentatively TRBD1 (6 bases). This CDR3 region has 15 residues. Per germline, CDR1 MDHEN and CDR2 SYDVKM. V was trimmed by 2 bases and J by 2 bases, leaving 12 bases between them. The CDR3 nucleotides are TGTGCCAGCAGTTTACCCGGGACAATTAACACTGAAGCTTTCTTT. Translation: CASSLPGTINTEAFF. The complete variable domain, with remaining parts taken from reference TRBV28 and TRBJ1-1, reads DVKVTQSSRYLVKRTGEKVFLECVQDMDHENMFWYRQDPGLGLRLIYFSYDVKMKEKGDIPEGYSVSREKKERFSLILESASTNQTSMYLCASSLPGTINTEAFFGQGTRLTVV.

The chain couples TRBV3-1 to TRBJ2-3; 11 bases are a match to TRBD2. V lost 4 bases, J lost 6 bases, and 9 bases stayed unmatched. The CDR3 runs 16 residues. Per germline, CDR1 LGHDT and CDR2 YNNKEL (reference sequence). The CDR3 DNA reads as TGTGCCAGCAGCCGTCGACTAGCGGGGACAGGGGATACGCAGTATTTT. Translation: CASSRRLAGTGDTQYF.

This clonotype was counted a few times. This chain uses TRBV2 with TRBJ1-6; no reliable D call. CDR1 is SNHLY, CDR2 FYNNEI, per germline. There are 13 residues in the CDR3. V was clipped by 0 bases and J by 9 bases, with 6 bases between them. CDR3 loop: CASSEALISPLHF. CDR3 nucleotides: TGTGCCAGCAGTGAAGCGCTTATTTCACCCCTCCACTTT.

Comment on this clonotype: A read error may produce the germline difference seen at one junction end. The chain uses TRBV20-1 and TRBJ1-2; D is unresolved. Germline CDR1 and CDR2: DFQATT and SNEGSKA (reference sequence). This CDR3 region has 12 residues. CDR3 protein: CSANENTYCYTF. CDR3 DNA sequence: TGCAGTGCTAACGAAAATACCTATTGCTACACCTTC.

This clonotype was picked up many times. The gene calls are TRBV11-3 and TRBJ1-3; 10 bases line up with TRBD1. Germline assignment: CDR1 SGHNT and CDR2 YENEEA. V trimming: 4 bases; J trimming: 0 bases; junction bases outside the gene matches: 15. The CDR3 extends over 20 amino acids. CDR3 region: CASSYPGQGPRRSSGNTIYF. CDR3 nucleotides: TGTGCCAGCAGCTACCCGGGACAGGGGCCGAGAAGAAGCTCTGGAAACACCATATATTTT.

CDR3 region: CASRVRGLADYNEQFF. DNA for the CDR3: TGTGCCAGCAGAGTAAGGGGACTAGCAGACTACAATGAGCAGTTCTTC. V gene TRBV7-8 combines with J gene TRBJ2-1; TRBD2 matches 9 bases. The CDR3 extends over 16 amino acids. Germline V lookup: CDR1 SGHVS, CDR2 FQNEAQ. V shed 6 bases, J shed 3 bases, and the junction held 9 bases outside the gene matches.

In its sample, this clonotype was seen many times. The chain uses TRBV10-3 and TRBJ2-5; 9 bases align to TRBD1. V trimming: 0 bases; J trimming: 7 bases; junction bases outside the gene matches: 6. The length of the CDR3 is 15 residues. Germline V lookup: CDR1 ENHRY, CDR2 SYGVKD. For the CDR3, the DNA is TGTGCCATCAGTGAGTCGGGACAGGGTGAAGGGACCCAGTACTTC. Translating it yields CAISESGQGEGTQYF.

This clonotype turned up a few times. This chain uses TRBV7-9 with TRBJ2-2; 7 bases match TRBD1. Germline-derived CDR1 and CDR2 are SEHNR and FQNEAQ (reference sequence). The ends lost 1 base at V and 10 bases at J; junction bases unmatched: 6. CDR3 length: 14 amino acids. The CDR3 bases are TGTGCCAGCAGCTTAGGGTGGGACAGTGCGGAGCTGTTTTTT. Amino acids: CASSLGWDSAELFF. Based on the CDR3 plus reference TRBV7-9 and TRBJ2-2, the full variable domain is DTGVSQNPRHKITKRGQNVTFRCDPISEHNRLYWYRQTLGQGPEFLTYFQNEAQLEKSRLLSDRFSAERPKGSFSTLEIQRTEQGDSAMYLCASSLGWDSAELFFGEGSRLTVL.